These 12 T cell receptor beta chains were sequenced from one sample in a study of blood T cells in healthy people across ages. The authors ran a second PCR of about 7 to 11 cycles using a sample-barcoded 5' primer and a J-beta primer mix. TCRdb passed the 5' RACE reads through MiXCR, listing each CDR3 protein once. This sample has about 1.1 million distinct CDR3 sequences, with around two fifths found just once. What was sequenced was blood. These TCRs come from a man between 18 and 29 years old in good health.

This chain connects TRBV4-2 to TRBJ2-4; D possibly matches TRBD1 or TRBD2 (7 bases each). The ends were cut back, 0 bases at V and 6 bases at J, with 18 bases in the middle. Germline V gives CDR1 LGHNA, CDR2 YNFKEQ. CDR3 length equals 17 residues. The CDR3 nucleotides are TGTGCCAGCAGCCAAGATGCAGGCACAGGGGAGGGAAACATTCAGTACTTC. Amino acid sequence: CASSQDAGTGEGNIQYF.

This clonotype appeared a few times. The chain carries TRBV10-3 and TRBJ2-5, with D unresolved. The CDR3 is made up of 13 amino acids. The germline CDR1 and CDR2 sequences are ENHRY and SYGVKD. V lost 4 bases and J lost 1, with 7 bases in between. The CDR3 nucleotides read TGTGCCATCAGTGTCGATACCCAAGAGACCCAGTACTTC. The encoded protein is CAISVDTQETQYF.

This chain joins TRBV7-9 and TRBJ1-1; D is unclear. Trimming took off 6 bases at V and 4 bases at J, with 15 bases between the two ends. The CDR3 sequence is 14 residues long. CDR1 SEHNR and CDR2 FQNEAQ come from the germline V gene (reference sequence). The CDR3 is CASRFPGLTTEAFF. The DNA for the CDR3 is TGTGCCAGCAGATTCCCCGGGTTAACCACTGAAGCTTTCTTT.

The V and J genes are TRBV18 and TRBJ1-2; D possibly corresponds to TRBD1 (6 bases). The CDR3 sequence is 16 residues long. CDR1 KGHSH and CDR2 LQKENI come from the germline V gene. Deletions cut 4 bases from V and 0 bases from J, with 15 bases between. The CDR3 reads CASSLKDRSPNYGYTF. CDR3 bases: TGTGCCAGCTCACTCAAGGACAGATCTCCTAACTATGGCTACACCTTC. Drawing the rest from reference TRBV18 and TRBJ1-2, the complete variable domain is NAGVMQNPRHLVRRRGQEARLRCSPMKGHSHVYWYRQLPEEGLKFMVYLQKENIIDESGMPKERFSAEFPKEGPSILRIQQVVRGDSAAYFCASSLKDRSPNYGYTFGSGTRLTVV.

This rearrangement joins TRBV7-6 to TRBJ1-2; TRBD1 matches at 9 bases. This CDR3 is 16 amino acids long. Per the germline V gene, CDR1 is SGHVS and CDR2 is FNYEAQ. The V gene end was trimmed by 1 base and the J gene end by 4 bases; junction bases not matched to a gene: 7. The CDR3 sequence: CASSLEAGTGSYGYTF. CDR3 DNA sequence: TGTGCCAGCAGCTTAGAAGCGGGGACAGGGTCCTATGGCTACACCTTC.

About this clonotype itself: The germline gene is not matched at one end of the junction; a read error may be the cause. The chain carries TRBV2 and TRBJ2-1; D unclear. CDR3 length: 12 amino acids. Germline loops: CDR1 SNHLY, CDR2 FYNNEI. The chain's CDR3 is CASSPDHNERFF. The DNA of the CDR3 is TGTGCCAGCAGTCCGGACCACAATGAGCGGTTCTTC.

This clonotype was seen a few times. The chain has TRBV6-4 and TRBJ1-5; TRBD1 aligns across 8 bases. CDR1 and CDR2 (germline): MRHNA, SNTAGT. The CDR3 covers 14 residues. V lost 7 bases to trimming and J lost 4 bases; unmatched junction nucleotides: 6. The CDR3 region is CASKRTGTNQPQHF. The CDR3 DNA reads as TGTGCCAGCAAAAGGACAGGGACAAATCAGCCCCAGCATTTT.

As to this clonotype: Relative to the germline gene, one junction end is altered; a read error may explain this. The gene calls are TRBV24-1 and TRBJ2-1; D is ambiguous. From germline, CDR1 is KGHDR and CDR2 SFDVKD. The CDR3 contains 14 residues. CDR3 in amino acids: CATSDPERYNEQVF. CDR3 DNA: TGTGCCACCAGTGACCCGGAAAGATACAATGAGCAGGTCTTC.

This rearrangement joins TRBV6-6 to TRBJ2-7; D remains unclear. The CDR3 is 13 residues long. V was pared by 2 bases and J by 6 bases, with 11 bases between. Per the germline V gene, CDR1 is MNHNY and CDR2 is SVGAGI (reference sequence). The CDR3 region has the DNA TGTGCCAGCAGTTACATTCCCGGGTCCGAGCAGTACTTC. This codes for CASSYIPGSEQYF.

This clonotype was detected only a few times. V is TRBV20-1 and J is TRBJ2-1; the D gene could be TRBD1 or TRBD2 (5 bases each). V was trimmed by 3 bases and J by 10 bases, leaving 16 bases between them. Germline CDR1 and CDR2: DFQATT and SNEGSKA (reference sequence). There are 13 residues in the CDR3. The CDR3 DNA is TGCAGTGCTAGGGGGACCCTCGTACCGGAGCAGTTCTTC. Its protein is CSARGTLVPEQFF.

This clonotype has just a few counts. CDR3: CSARFSSGGPTDTQYF. CDR3 DNA: TGCAGTGCTAGATTCTCTAGCGGGGGGCCCACAGATACGCAGTATTTT. V is TRBV20-1 and J is TRBJ2-3; 11 positions agree with TRBD2. The length of the CDR3 is 16 residues. The V segment lost 2 bases and the J segment 2 bases; nucleotides outside the gene matches: 6. Germline V gene lookup returns CDR1 DFQATT and CDR2 SNEGSKA (reference sequence).

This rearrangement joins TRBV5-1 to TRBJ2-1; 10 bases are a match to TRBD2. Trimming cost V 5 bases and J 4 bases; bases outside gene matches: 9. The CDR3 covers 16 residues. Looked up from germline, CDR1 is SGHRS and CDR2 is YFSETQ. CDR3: CASRPLLAGNYNEQFF. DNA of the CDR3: TGCGCCAGCAGGCCCTTACTAGCGGGGAATTACAATGAGCAGTTCTTC. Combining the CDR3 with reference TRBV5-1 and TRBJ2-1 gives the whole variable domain KAGVTQTPRYLIKTRGQQVTLSCSPISGHRSVSWYQQTPGQGLQFLFEYFSETQRNKGNFPGRFSGRQFSNSRSEMNVSTLELGDSALYLCASRPLLAGNYNEQFFGPGTRLTVL.